This passage covers 17 T cell receptor beta chains from one sample sequenced in a study of OX40 agonist ivuxolimab in advanced cancers. Using immunoSEQ multiplex PCR, the repertoire was profiled, and TCRdb retains in-frame clones only, with some absent. The data contain about 75,000 clones, over 85% of them seen just once; the ten biggest clones take up 0.3% to 0.45%. Sequenced here: CD4+ or CD8+ T cells sorted from blood, sampled in a trial of the OX40 agonist ivuxolimab. Every receptor here comes from an adult with an advanced solid tumor such as melanoma, head and neck, liver or kidney cancer.

The rearrangement joins TRBV28 to TRBJ2-7; D possibly corresponds to TRBD1 (6 bases). Germline values: CDR1 MDHEN, CDR2 SYDVKM. The CDR3 has 13 amino acids. Trimming shortened V by 5 bases and J by 2 bases, and 10 bases separated the two germline ends. CDR3 protein: CASSTGFPYEQYF. In DNA form, the CDR3 reads TGTGCCAGCAGTACAGGGTTCCCCTACGAGCAGTACTTC.

The rearrangement links TRBV19 to TRBJ1-1, with a weak D call TRBD1 (6 bases). The V end lost 3 bases, the J end lost 2 bases, and 10 bases lay between the germline ends. Germline CDR1 and CDR2: LNHDA and SQIVND (reference sequence). The CDR3 has 14 amino acids. CDR3 protein: CASSIRTVNTEAFF. CDR3 in DNA: TGTGCCAGTAGTATCCGGACAGTAAACACTGAAGCTTTCTTT.

This clone was seen once. V gene TRBV6-6 combines with J gene TRBJ1-5; 7 nucleotides align to TRBD1. The ends lost 6 bases at V and 2 bases at J; junction bases unmatched: 4. CDR3 length equals 14 residues. Germline V CDR1 and CDR2: MNHNY, SVGAGI (reference sequence). The CDR3 DNA reads TGTGCCAGCAGCCAGGGGGGGGGCAATCAGCCCCAGCATTTT. This translates into CASSQGGGNQPQHF.

The V call is TRBV9, the J call TRBJ1-3, with D perhaps matching TRBD1 (5 bases). Germline V gives CDR1 SGDLS, CDR2 YYNGEE. The CDR3 contains 12 residues. V was clipped by 0 bases and J by 8 bases, with 6 bases between them. The CDR3, as DNA: TGTGCCAGCAGCGTAGAAGGGGACACCATATATTTT. Translating gives CASSVEGDTIYF.

This chain joins TRBV5-5 and TRBJ2-7; D call uncertain. V gave up 7 bases and J gave up 2 bases, with 13 bases separating them. The CDR3 is 13 residues long. Germline V gene lookup returns CDR1 SGHKS and CDR2 YYEKEE (reference sequence). Written as DNA, the CDR3 is TGTGCCAGCCGCCGAGGTAGCACCTACGAGCAGTACTTC. Residues: CASRRGSTYEQYF.

The genes are TRBV9 and TRBJ2-7; D may be TRBD1 (5 bases). The CDR3 sequence is 12 residues long. The V gene lost 3 bases and the J gene lost 4 bases, with 8 bases spanning the gap. The V gene's germline CDR1 is SGDLS and CDR2 YYNGEE. The DNA for the CDR3 is TGTGCCAGCAGCGCTACAGGTTACGAGCAGTACTTC. Its translation: CASSATGYEQYF.

The chain joins TRBV5-1 to TRBJ2-7; no clear D. The germline V and J ends were trimmed by 1 base and 0 bases, with 5 bases remaining between them. This CDR3 has 13 amino acids. Germline CDR1 is SGHRS and CDR2 is YFSETQ. CDR3 DNA: TGCGCCAGCAGCTTGCAGTACTCCTACGAGCAGTACTTC. Amino acids: CASSLQYSYEQYF.

The rearrangement links TRBV5-1 to TRBJ1-1, with D unclear. This CDR3 has 13 amino acids. Between the trimmed V and J ends, which lost 0 bases and 2 bases, there was a span of 5 bases. The V gene's germline CDR1 is SGHRS and CDR2 YFSETQ. CDR3 sequence (DNA): TGCGCCAGCAGCTTGGACCCCAACACTGAAGCTTTCTTT. Translation gives CASSLDPNTEAFF.

CDR3 region: CAWRKTSRLRWYF. The CDR3, as DNA: TGTGCCTGGAGAAAGACCTCCAGGCTACGATGGTACTTC. The V call is TRBV30, the J call TRBJ2-7; D not resolved. The germline CDR1 and CDR2 sequences are GTSNPN and SVGIG (reference sequence). This CDR3 region has 13 residues. Between the trimmed V and J ends, which lost 3 bases and 12 bases, there was a span of 21 bases.

This chain uses TRBV30 with TRBJ1-5; TRBD1 matches 7 bases. This CDR3 region has 13 residues. Germline V CDR1 and CDR2: GTSNPN, SVGIG (reference sequence). Trimming at V came to 2 bases and at J to 5 bases, leaving 3 bases not matched to a gene. CDR3 region: CAWSPGGDQPQHF. The CDR3, as DNA: TGTGCCTGGAGTCCAGGGGGGGATCAGCCCCAGCATTTT.

This sequence joins TRBV28 and TRBJ1-2; 9 nucleotides match TRBD1. The J segment lost 8 bases and the V segment lost 6 bases, leaving 10 bases of the junction unmatched. This CDR3 has 14 residues. Germline-derived CDR1 and CDR2 are MDHEN and SYDVKM. Here the CDR3 DNA reads TGTGCCAGCAGGGGGGGGGACAGGGTTGGCGGCTACACCTTC. The encoded protein is CASRGGDRVGGYTF.

This sequence joins TRBV27 and TRBJ2-2; D is unclear. CDR1 is MNHEY and CDR2 is SMNVEV in the germline V gene (reference sequence). The CDR3 is made up of 13 amino acids. The V gene lost 6 bases and the J gene lost 1 base, with 6 bases spanning the gap. DNA of the CDR3: TGTGCCAGCAGCACAAAGAACACCGGGGAGCTGTTTTTT. This gives the protein CASSTKNTGELFF.

This chain uses TRBV4-1 with TRBJ2-1; no clear D. The ends were cut back, 1 base at V and 2 bases at J, with 12 bases in the middle. The CDR3 has 16 residues. Germline V gives CDR1 MGHRA, CDR2 YSYEKL. The CDR3 sequence is CASSQGSTPPYNEQFF. The CDR3 DNA reads as TGCGCCAGCAGCCAAGGGTCCACCCCTCCCTACAATGAGCAGTTCTTC.

This sequence joins TRBV19 and TRBJ2-7; D remains unclear. The germline gives CDR1 LNHDA, CDR2 SQIVND (reference sequence). V was trimmed by 5 bases and J by 2 bases, leaving 16 bases between them. The CDR3 length is 15 residues. As DNA, the CDR3 is TGTGCCAGTAGTCTCCGGGTCGGCTCAGCCTACGAGCAGTACTTC. Translated, it gives CASSLRVGSAYEQYF.

The chain recombines TRBV14 with TRBJ2-7; D unclear. With 1 base removed from V and 2 bases from J, the gap between germline ends came to 6 bases. Germline CDR1 reads SGHDN; CDR2 reads FVKESK. The CDR3 spans 13 residues. CDR3 loop: CASSQVGPYEQYF. CDR3 coding DNA: TGTGCCAGCAGCCAAGTGGGCCCCTACGAGCAGTACTTC.

The chain joins TRBV4-3 to TRBJ2-7; D possibly corresponds to TRBD1 (5 bases). The CDR3 is made up of 15 amino acids. Germline V gene sequence: CDR1 LGHNA, CDR2 YSLEER. With 0 bases removed from V and 2 bases from J, the gap between germline ends came to 11 bases. The CDR3 loop is CASSQDGAETYEQYF. In DNA, the CDR3 is TGCGCCAGCAGCCAAGATGGGGCGGAAACCTACGAGCAGTACTTC.

V and J are TRBV6-4 and TRBJ2-3, with D tentatively TRBD2 (6 bases). The V end was cut by 0 bases, the J end by 6 bases, with 16 bases between. Germline V CDR1 and CDR2: MRHNA, SNTAGT. The CDR3 runs 16 residues. The chain's CDR3 is CASSDSGGTSPDTQYF. CDR3 sequence (DNA): TGTGCCAGCAGTGACTCAGGTGGTACTAGCCCCGATACGCAGTATTTT.